One and the same sample provided the 18 T cell receptor beta chains below, sequenced in a study of T cells after yellow fever vaccination (dated by TCRdb to the late 2010s). The receptor library was made with 5' RACE. The instrument was an Illumina HiSeq 2500. The public reads were run again by TCRdb, first through fastp at Q25 and then through MiXCR, and only productive beta chains were kept. Duplicate CDR3 protein sequences are folded into a single record with the most common DNA and genes. Present in this sample are approximately 350,000 distinct CDR3 sequences, 11% of which were seen just once. The ten largest clones take up 18% of the sample. What this sample's treatment or condition label stands for: live attenuated yellow fever vaccine strain. The source was PBMCs, collected on the day of the first yellow fever vaccination. These receptors were obtained from a man aged 18 to 35 who received the YFV17D yellow fever vaccine.

This clonotype was seen a few times. This sequence joins TRBV9 and TRBJ2-3; 10 nucleotides agree with TRBD1. CDR3 size: 15 residues. J gave up 1 base and V 2 bases, and 1 base lay outside the gene matches. Germline lookup yields CDR1 SGDLS and CDR2 YYNGEE. The CDR3 protein is CASSVDRGRTDTQYF. CDR3 nucleotide sequence: TGTGCCAGCAGCGTTGACAGGGGGCGCACAGATACGCAGTATTTT. Together with reference TRBV9 and TRBJ2-3, the CDR3 gives the full variable domain: DSGVTQTPKHLITATGQRVTLRCSPRSGDLSVYWYQQSLDQGLQFLIQYYNGEERAKGNILERFSAQQFPDLHSELNLSSLELGDSALYFCASSVDRGRTDTQYFGPGTRLTVL.

V is TRBV10-3 and J is TRBJ2-7; maybe TRBD2 (6 bases). The CDR3 totals 16 residues. From germline, CDR1 is ENHRY and CDR2 SYGVKD. Trimming pared 3 bases from V and 7 bases from J, leaving 22 bases between. Here the CDR3 DNA reads TGTGCCATCAGTGACATTCAAGGTGGACTACGGTGGGAGCAGTACTTC. It encodes CAISDIQGGLRWEQYF.

The genes are TRBV5-4 and TRBJ2-5; 7 nucleotides agree with TRBD1. Trimming at V came to 5 bases and at J to 5 bases, leaving 6 bases not matched to a gene. CDR1 and CDR2 (germline): SGHNT, YYREEE (reference sequence). This CDR3 spans 13 amino acids. The CDR3 here is CASRIQGMETQYF. In DNA, the CDR3 is TGTGCCAGCAGGATACAGGGGATGGAGACCCAGTACTTC.

About this clonotype: This may be a read error, as it is one base from a much larger clone. The CDR3: CAISFRAGANNNEQFF. The CDR3 coding sequence is TGTGCCATCAGCTTTCGGGCGGGGGCCAACAACAATGAGCAGTTCTTC. V gene TRBV7-9 combines with J gene TRBJ2-1; tentatively, D is TRBD2 (7 bases). The CDR3 runs to 16 residues. From germline, CDR1 is SEHNR and CDR2 FQNEAQ (reference sequence).

The rearrangement uses TRBV7-2 and TRBJ2-1, with 12 bases matching TRBD1. Germline V gives CDR1 SGHTA, CDR2 FQGNSA. The J segment lost 7 bases and the V segment lost 4 bases, leaving 8 bases of the junction unmatched. The CDR3 consists of 16 residues. CDR3: CASSSSGTGGKNEQFF. CDR3 nucleotides: TGTGCCAGCAGCTCCTCCGGGACAGGGGGCAAGAATGAGCAGTTCTTC.

This clonotype was recorded a few times. The chain uses TRBV15 and TRBJ1-1, with a tentative D call TRBD1 (5 bases). The CDR3 runs 15 residues. Per germline, CDR1 LNHNV and CDR2 YYDKDF (reference sequence). V dropped 5 bases and J dropped 1 base, with 14 bases sitting between them. This CDR3 reads CATSGPDSANTEAFF. Written as DNA, the CDR3 is TGTGCCACCAGCGGGCCCGACAGCGCGAACACTGAAGCTTTCTTT.

This clonotype was counted ten times or more. The V and J genes are TRBV2 and TRBJ2-2; 10 bases line up with TRBD2. The V segment lost 6 bases and the J segment 0 bases; nucleotides outside the gene matches: 10. The CDR3 consists of 18 residues. Germline CDR1 and CDR2: SNHLY and FYNNEI. The CDR3 nucleotides are TGTGCCAGCAGCACCCGTCTCCTAGCGGGGGCGAACACCGGGGAGCTGTTTTTT. Amino acids: CASSTRLLAGANTGELFF.

This chain joins TRBV10-3 and TRBJ2-4, with 10 bases aligning to TRBD1. The CDR3 has 15 amino acids. The V gene's germline CDR1 is ENHRY and CDR2 SYGVKD. V lost 6 bases, J lost 5 bases, and 7 bases stayed unmatched. This chain's CDR3 is CAIRGTGTGENIQYF. The CDR3, as DNA: TGTGCCATCAGGGGGACGGGGACAGGGGAAAACATTCAGTACTTC.

The rearrangement joins TRBV4-1 to TRBJ2-1; 8 positions agree with TRBD2. Germline CDR1 is MGHRA and CDR2 is YSYEKL. V was pared by 1 base and J by 8 bases, with 4 bases of the junction left unmatched. The CDR3 totals 14 residues. CDR3 in DNA: TGCGCCAGCAGCCAAGTCCGGGGGGGCCATGAGCAGTTCTTC. Translation gives CASSQVRGGHEQFF.

The V and J genes are TRBV3-1 and TRBJ2-5, with 9 bases identical to TRBD1. The V and J ends lost 4 bases and 0 bases, in that order; junction bases with no gene match: 6. Germline assignment: CDR1 LGHDT and CDR2 YNNKEL (reference sequence). There are 16 residues in the CDR3. CDR3 coding DNA: TGTGCCAGCAGCCCCTGGAGGACAGGGGACCAAGAGACCCAGTACTTC. Translating it yields CASSPWRTGDQETQYF.

V and J are TRBV20-1 and TRBJ2-1, with 12 bases aligning to TRBD2. V dropped 6 bases and J dropped 0; count of bases not matched to a gene: 6. Germline CDR1 and CDR2: DFQATT and SNEGSKA (reference sequence). This CDR3 spans 16 amino acids. The CDR3 sequence is CSADGLAGSSYNEQFF. The CDR3 bases are TGCAGTGCGGATGGACTAGCGGGAAGCTCCTACAATGAGCAGTTCTTC.

This clonotype was seen at least ten times. The chain couples TRBV5-5 to TRBJ2-1; the match to TRBD1 covers 7 bases. CDR1 and CDR2 (germline): SGHKS, YYEKEE (reference sequence). Germline trimming cut 5 bases from V and 1 base from J; bases unmatched to any gene: 9. CDR3 length: 16 residues. CDR3 loop: CASRRTGVGSYNEQFF. The CDR3 DNA follows: TGTGCCAGCAGAAGAACAGGGGTTGGGTCCTACAATGAGCAGTTCTTC. Drawing the rest from reference TRBV5-5 and TRBJ2-1, the complete variable domain is DAGVTQSPTHLIKTRGQQVTLRCSPISGHKSVSWYQQVLGQGPQFIFQYYEKEERGRGNFPDRFSARQFPNYSSELNVNALLLGDSALYLCASRRTGVGSYNEQFFGPGTRLTVL.

The chain couples TRBV7-2 to TRBJ2-3; D is unresolved. CDR3 length: 14 residues. Germline CDR1 and CDR2: SGHTA and FQGNSA. Between the trimmed V and J ends, which lost 2 bases and 6 bases, there was a span of 12 bases. CDR3 protein: CASSLNFVADTQYF. In DNA form, the CDR3 reads TGTGCCAGCAGCTTAAACTTTGTTGCGGATACGCAGTATTTT.

This clonotype has only a few counts. This rearrangement joins TRBV12-3 or TRBV12-4 to TRBJ2-3; maybe TRBD1 (6 bases). V gave up 5 bases and J gave up 6 bases, with 15 bases separating them. The CDR3 contains 14 residues. The CDR3 loop is CASSAHSQGDTQYF. The CDR3 coding sequence is TGTGCCAGCAGTGCCCACTCGCAGGGGGATACGCAGTATTTT.

This clonotype turned up a few times. The chain couples TRBV7-9 to TRBJ2-2, with D possibly being TRBD1 (6 bases). V gave up 4 bases and J gave up 5 bases, with 14 bases separating them. From germline, CDR1 is SEHNR and CDR2 FQNEAQ (reference sequence). This CDR3 spans 15 amino acids. As DNA, the CDR3 is TGTGCCAGCAGCTCTCCAAGCGGACAGACCGGGGAGCTGTTTTTT. Translated: CASSSPSGQTGELFF.

V is TRBV5-1 and J is TRBJ2-5, with 9 bases fitting TRBD1. The CDR3 runs 16 residues. J lost 5 bases, V lost 4 bases, and 12 bases had no gene match. Germline values: CDR1 SGHRS, CDR2 YFSETQ. CDR3 residues: CASSPVGTGRGETQYF. The CDR3 DNA reads TGCGCCAGCAGCCCGGTCGGGACAGGGAGGGGTGAGACCCAGTACTTC.

V usage is TRBV6-2 or TRBV6-3 and J usage is TRBJ2-2, with D uncertain. Germline assignment: CDR1 MNHEY and CDR2 SVGEGT. The CDR3 contains 15 residues. V lost 5 bases and J lost 5, with 15 bases in between. In DNA form, the CDR3 reads TGTGCCAGCAGTAACCCTGGCGTATGGACCGGGGAGCTGTTTTTT. Translated: CASSNPGVWTGELFF.

The chain is built from TRBV7-8 and TRBJ2-5; 9 bases are a match to TRBD2. The germline CDR1 and CDR2 sequences are SGHVS and FQNEAQ. There are 15 residues in the CDR3. Trimming took 5 bases from V and 2 from J; bases not matched to a gene: 6. The CDR3 nucleotides read TGTGCCAGCAGCACCGGTCTAGCGGGGCAAGAGACCCAGTACTTC. Translated, it gives CASSTGLAGQETQYF. The full variable domain, in which reference TRBV7-8 and TRBJ2-5 provide the parts outside the CDR3, is GAGVSQSPRYKVAKRGQDVALRCDPISGHVSLFWYQQALGQGPEFLTYFQNEAQLDKSGLPSDRFFAERPEGSVSTLKIQRTQQEDSAVYLCASSTGLAGQETQYFGPGTRLLVL.